There are many counts of the clone carrying this T cell receptor beta chain. Germline lookup yields CDR1 SGHTA and CDR2 FQGTGA. The CDR3 sequence is 21 residues long. The ends lost 4 bases at V and 0 bases at J; junction bases unmatched: 13. The sample belongs to a study of T cell repertoires in cytomegalovirus infection. TCRdb fed the reads into MiXCR, producing one record per CDR3 protein. The repertoire consists of 200,000 to 300,000 distinct CDR3 sequences, with roughly an eighth occurring once and the leading ten covering around 8.1%. This chain connects TRBV7-3 to TRBJ1-6; 12 bases are a match to TRBD1. Sequences were obtained from PBMCs. The sequence came from a human donor in good health (CMV status not recorded). Some clones in this sample may be carry-over from other donors' samples. The CDR3 protein is CASSSLWDRGLLSSYNSPLHF. CDR3 bases: TGTGCCAGCAGCTCGTTATGGGACAGGGGGCTGTTAAGCTCCTATAATTCACCCCTCCACTTT.